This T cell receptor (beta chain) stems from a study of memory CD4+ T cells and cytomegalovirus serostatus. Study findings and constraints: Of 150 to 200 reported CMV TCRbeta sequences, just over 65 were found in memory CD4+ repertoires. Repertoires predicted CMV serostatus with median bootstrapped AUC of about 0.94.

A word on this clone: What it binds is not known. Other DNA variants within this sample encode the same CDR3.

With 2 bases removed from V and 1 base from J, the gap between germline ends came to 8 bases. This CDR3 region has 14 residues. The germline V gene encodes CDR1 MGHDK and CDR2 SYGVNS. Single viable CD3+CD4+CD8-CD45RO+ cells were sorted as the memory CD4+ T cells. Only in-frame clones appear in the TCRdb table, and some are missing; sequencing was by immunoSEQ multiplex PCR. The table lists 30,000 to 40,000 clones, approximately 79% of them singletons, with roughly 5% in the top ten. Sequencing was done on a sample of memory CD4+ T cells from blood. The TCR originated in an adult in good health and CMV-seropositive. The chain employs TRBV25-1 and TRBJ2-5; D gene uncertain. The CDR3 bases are TGTGCCAGCAGTGAAGCCCGTGGCCAAGAGACCCAGTACTTC. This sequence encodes CASSEARGQETQYF.